Below, 8 T cell receptor beta chains from the same sample are listed, as sequenced in a study of metastatic and nonmetastatic thyroid tumors. Every patient underwent thyroid surgery untreated. TCRdb reanalyzed the PCR reads via MiXCR. The data show fewer than 100,000 clones, approximately 15% seen once. The sample comprised blood. All receptors derive from a female donor with papillary thyroid cancer or a benign thyroid nodule (not recorded which). Some clones in this sample may be carry-over from other donors' samples.

This clone has at least ten counts. This chain connects TRBV12-3 or TRBV12-4 to TRBJ1-5; D remains ambiguous. V lost 7 bases, J lost 3 bases, and 10 bases lay in between. This CDR3 is 13 amino acids long. The CDR3 DNA reads TGTGCCAGCACCACGTCCTTCAATCAGCCCCAGCATTTT. It encodes CASTTSFNQPQHF.

There are a few counts of this clone. A much more abundant neighbour one base away suggests this may be a read error. Other DNA sequences in the same sample also yield this CDR3. The chain joins TRBV28 to TRBJ1-1, with D perhaps matching TRBD1 (5 bases). CDR1 is MDHEN and CDR2 is SYDVKM in the germline V gene. The CDR3 loop spans 15 amino acids. V was clipped by 0 bases and J by 2 bases, with 10 bases between them. CDR3 sequence: CASSLWRDLNTEAFF. The CDR3 DNA reads TGTGCCAGCAGTTTATGGAGGGACCTTAACACTGAAGCTTTCTTT.

This clone was counted ten times or more. This chain uses TRBV19 with TRBJ1-1, with TRBD1 as a possible D gene (5 bases). V lost 1 base and J lost 5, with 11 bases in between. This CDR3 is built from 14 residues. From germline, CDR1 is LNHDA and CDR2 SQIVND (reference sequence). The CDR3 region has the DNA TGTGCCAGTAGTATAGCAGGGAGAGGGACTGAAGCTTTCTTT. Translated, it gives CASSIAGRGTEAFF.

At least ten counts were recorded for this clone. The rearrangement joins TRBV2 to TRBJ2-5; 9 bases align to TRBD1. Germline lookup yields CDR1 SNHLY and CDR2 FYNNEI. After removal of 0 bases from V and 5 bases from J, the junction contained 4 bases not matched to a gene. The CDR3 totals 15 residues. This CDR3 is CASSEALGTGETQYF. The DNA for the CDR3 is TGTGCCAGCAGTGAAGCTTTAGGGACAGGGGAGACCCAGTACTTC.

This clone was recorded a few times. This CDR3 reads CASSRGCWYTEAFF. The CDR3 DNA follows: TGTGCCAGCAGTCGAGGGTGTTGGTACACTGAAGCTTTCTTT. This chain uses TRBV6-1 with TRBJ1-1; D not certain. The V end lost 5 bases, the J end lost 3 bases, and 13 bases lay between the germline ends. Germline values: CDR1 MNHNS, CDR2 SASEGT. This CDR3 spans 14 amino acids.

This clone came up many times. The chain recombines TRBV28 with TRBJ1-6; D not resolved. Trimming removed 3 bases at V and 10 bases at J, with 4 bases between. This CDR3 is built from 11 residues. Germline V gives CDR1 MDHEN, CDR2 SYDVKM. CDR3 DNA: TGTGCCAGCAGTTTTAGGTCACCCCTCCACTTT. Its protein is CASSFRSPLHF.

This clone came up many times. The V gene is TRBV6-1, the J gene TRBJ2-3; D is possibly TRBD2 (5 bases). Germline CDR1 is MNHNS and CDR2 is SASEGT. V was pared by 6 bases and J by 1 base, with 8 bases between. The CDR3 length is 13 residues. The CDR3 nucleotides read TGTGCCAGCAGAGCGGTGGGCACAGATACGCAGTATTTT. It yields the protein CASRAVGTDTQYF.

This clone was recorded many times. The V call is TRBV20-1, the J call TRBJ2-4, with 9 positions matching TRBD1. Germline V CDR1 and CDR2: DFQATT, SNEGSKA (reference sequence). The CDR3 sequence is 14 residues long. V trimming: 3 bases; J trimming: 8 bases; junction bases outside the gene matches: 8. Written as DNA, the CDR3 is TGCAGTGCTAGCGGGGGACAGGGTTTGTACATTCAGTACTTC. Encoded protein: CSASGGQGLYIQYF.